Below, 16 T cell receptor beta chains from the same sample are listed, as sequenced in a study of cytomegalovirus exposure and HLA in healthy donors. With 60 Vbeta and 13 Jbeta primers, the PCR was carried out. Profiled with immunoSEQ multiplex PCR; TCRdb holds only in-frame clones, not every one. This sample carries 85,000 to 100,000 clones, about 80% of them seen once, and the ten largest clones take less than 0.95%. Input material: PBMCs. These receptors all come from a woman aged 60-75 years in good health and CMV-seronegative.

The chain uses TRBV5-1 and TRBJ2-5, with 8 bases matching TRBD2. The ends lost 0 bases at V and 0 bases at J; junction bases unmatched: 16. This CDR3 is 20 amino acids long. Germline V CDR1 and CDR2: SGHRS, YFSETQ. The DNA for the CDR3 is TGCGCCAGCAGCTTGGTCGGGCGGGAGGTTCCCCTCGCGAACCAAGAGACCCAGTACTTC. Amino acid sequence: CASSLVGREVPLANQETQYF.

The CDR3: CASSLGRVRGSYNEQFF. CDR3 sequence (DNA): TGTGCCAGCAGCTTAGGTAGAGTCAGGGGGTCCTACAATGAGCAGTTCTTC. The chain recombines TRBV7-8 with TRBJ2-1; 7 bases are a match to TRBD1. Germline CDR1 SGHVS, CDR2 FQNEAQ. The CDR3 extends over 17 amino acids. V was pared by 1 base and J by 1 base, with 7 bases of the junction left unmatched. Using reference TRBV7-8 and TRBJ2-1 for the parts outside the CDR3, the full variable domain is GAGVSQSPRYKVAKRGQDVALRCDPISGHVSLFWYQQALGQGPEFLTYFQNEAQLDKSGLPSDRFFAERPEGSVSTLKIQRTQQEDSAVYLCASSLGRVRGSYNEQFFGPGTRLTVL.

This clone has just a few counts. The chain links TRBV25-1 to TRBJ2-3; 12 positions match TRBD2. Germline V gene lookup returns CDR1 MGHDK and CDR2 SYGVNS. The CDR3 runs to 18 residues. V lost 0 bases to trimming and J lost 3 bases; unmatched junction nucleotides: 7. The CDR3 here is CASSEYRLAGGLTDTQYF. The CDR3 bases are TGTGCCAGCAGTGAATATCGGCTAGCGGGAGGGCTTACAGATACGCAGTATTTT.

The J gene is TRBJ1-5, the V gene TRBV5-1; D call uncertain. V was trimmed by 0 bases and J by 4 bases, leaving 5 bases between them. This CDR3 is 13 amino acids long. Per germline, CDR1 SGHRS and CDR2 YFSETQ. CDR3 sequence: CASSLGPNQPQHF. The DNA for the CDR3 is TGCGCCAGCAGCTTGGGGCCTAATCAGCCCCAGCATTTT.

V and J are TRBV7-9 and TRBJ1-4; 11 nucleotides agree with TRBD1. Trimming cost V 5 bases and J 7 bases; bases outside gene matches: 12. CDR1 is SEHNR, CDR2 FQNEAQ, per germline (reference sequence). This CDR3 region has 17 residues. DNA for the CDR3: TGTGCCAGCAGCGAACGAGGGACAGGGGGAATGTTTGAAAAACTGTTTTTT. Translated, it gives CASSERGTGGMFEKLFF. Supplemented by reference TRBV7-9 and TRBJ1-4, the full variable domain reads DTGVSQNPRHKITKRGQNVTFRCDPISEHNRLYWYRQTLGQGPEFLTYFQNEAQLEKSRLLSDRFSAERPKGSFSTLEIQRTEQGDSAMYLCASSERGTGGMFEKLFFGSGTQLSVL.

The chain carries TRBV4-3 and TRBJ2-6; TRBD2 aligns across 14 bases. This CDR3 comprises 16 residues. The V gene's germline CDR1 is LGHNA and CDR2 YSLEER. V shed 1 base and J 17 bases; nucleotides not matched to a gene: 10. The CDR3 reads CASSQAGTSGGLGLTF. DNA for the CDR3: TGCGCCAGCAGCCAAGCCGGGACTAGCGGGGGTCTGGGGTTGACTTTC.

This clone was counted once. This sequence joins TRBV5-1 and TRBJ1-2; TRBD1 might be the D (5 bases). The CDR3 is 14 amino acids. CDR1 and CDR2 (germline): SGHRS, YFSETQ. Trimming removed 0 bases from V and 8 bases from J, with 14 bases in between. The CDR3 reads CASSLGTPPLGYTF. The CDR3 nucleotides read TGCGCCAGCAGCTTGGGGACACCGCCGCTCGGCTACACCTTC.

The chain uses TRBV28 and TRBJ2-7; no clear D gene. This CDR3 has 14 residues. V lost 4 bases and J lost 2, with 12 bases in between. Per the germline V gene, CDR1 is MDHEN and CDR2 is SYDVKM. CDR3 coding DNA: TGTGCCAGCAGTTCAGCGTTTCCCCCCTACGAGCAGTACTTC. Its protein is CASSSAFPPYEQYF.

The V call is TRBV6-1, the J call TRBJ1-3; D is unresolved. Germline V gives CDR1 MNHNS, CDR2 SASEGT. V was shortened by 6 bases and J by 0 bases, with 12 bases between the two germline ends. This CDR3 spans 15 amino acids. CDR3 amino acids: CASRAAGFSGNTIYF. The DNA of the CDR3 is TGTGCCAGCAGGGCTGCCGGGTTCTCTGGAAACACCATATATTTT.

The rearrangement links TRBV5-4 to TRBJ2-5, with TRBD2 matching over 7 bases. CDR1 is SGHNT, CDR2 YYREEE, per germline (reference sequence). The CDR3 consists of 15 residues. The trim removed 5 bases at V and 5 bases at J, leaving 12 bases unmatched. The CDR3 nucleotides read TGTGCCAGCAGGCATGACGGGGGGATAAGGGAGACCCAGTACTTC. This gives the protein CASRHDGGIRETQYF.

This sequence joins TRBV5-1 and TRBJ1-2; tentative D call: TRBD1 (6 bases). The CDR3 contains 14 residues. Between the trimmed V and J ends, which lost 3 bases and 6 bases, there was a span of 15 bases. Germline CDR1 and CDR2: SGHRS and YFSETQ. This CDR3 is CASSSEQGPDGYTF. The CDR3 coding sequence is TGCGCCAGCAGCTCAGAACAGGGACCCGATGGCTACACCTTC.

This clone has more than one count but fewer than ten. The CDR3 coding sequence is TGTGCCAGCAGCGTAGGCGACAGGTTCAATGAGCAGTTCTTC. This translates into CASSVGDRFNEQFF. The chain recombines TRBV9 with TRBJ2-1; perhaps TRBD1 as D (6 bases). The germline CDR1 and CDR2 sequences are SGDLS and YYNGEE. Trimming removed 0 bases from V and 6 bases from J, with 10 bases in between. This CDR3 contains 14 residues.

This chain uses TRBV5-1 with TRBJ2-3; 15 nucleotides align to TRBD2. CDR3 length equals 19 residues. Germline V gives CDR1 SGHRS, CDR2 YFSETQ. Trimming took 1 base from V and 3 from J; bases not matched to a gene: 9. Here the CDR3 DNA reads TGCGCCAGCAGCTTGAGGAGGACTAGCGGGAGGGTCGGGACAGATACGCAGTATTTT. Protein sequence: CASSLRRTSGRVGTDTQYF. Supplemented by reference TRBV5-1 and TRBJ2-3, the full variable domain reads KAGVTQTPRYLIKTRGQQVTLSCSPISGHRSVSWYQQTPGQGLQFLFEYFSETQRNKGNFPGRFSGRQFSNSRSEMNVSTLELGDSALYLCASSLRRTSGRVGTDTQYFGPGTRLTVL.

The rearrangement links TRBV15 to TRBJ2-5; the D gene is possibly TRBD2 (6 bases). There are 14 residues in the CDR3. The germline V gene has CDR1 LNHNV and CDR2 YYDKDF (reference sequence). V was cut by 9 bases and J by 2 bases, with 16 bases left in between. CDR3 protein: CATRGGRIQETQYF. For the CDR3, the DNA is TGTGCCACAAGGGGAGGCAGGATTCAAGAGACCCAGTACTTC.

The chain joins TRBV10-2 to TRBJ2-2; D possibly corresponds to TRBD1 (5 bases). V lost 2 bases and J lost 4, with 8 bases in between. CDR1 is WSHSY, CDR2 SAAADI, per germline. This CDR3 region has 14 residues. As DNA, the CDR3 is TGCGCCAGCAGTGAGGGTAGGGGCACCGGGGAGCTGTTTTTT. This codes for CASSEGRGTGELFF.

This clone was counted a few times. This rearrangement joins TRBV28 to TRBJ2-7; D remains ambiguous. The CDR3 is made up of 13 amino acids. Germline CDR1 and CDR2: MDHEN and SYDVKM. The ends were cut back, 3 bases at V and 1 base at J, with 7 bases in the middle. CDR3 protein: CASSFIPSYEQYF. The CDR3 coding sequence is TGTGCCAGCAGTTTTATCCCGTCCTACGAGCAGTACTTC.